Sequencing of this T cell receptor (beta chain) was carried out in a study of blood T cell repertoires in COVID-19. The CDR3 has 15 residues. J was trimmed by 5 bases and V by 3 bases; bases with no gene match: 4. Germline loops: CDR1 MNHEY, CDR2 SVGEGT. Profiling relied on immunoSEQ multiplex PCR, and the TCRdb table lists in-frame clones only, not all of them. The repertoire holds some 170,000 clones, with 85% to 95% as singletons. The sequenced material came from peripheral blood. The sequence derives from a woman aged 55-70 years with COVID-19, enrolled during active disease. The V gene is TRBV6-2 or TRBV6-3, the J gene TRBJ1-5; 10 bases match TRBD1. DNA of the CDR3: TGTGCCAGCAGTTATCCCGGACAGGGGGATCAGCCCCAGCATTTT. Protein product: CASSYPGQGDQPQHF.